The following is a TCR beta chain sequence with its context. Its antigen target is currently unknown. No base quality values were provided; no much bigger clone lies one nucleotide off. This sample was taken from a study of cytomegalovirus exposure and HLA in healthy donors (dated by TCRdb to about 2017). Study-wide context: A later analysis indicated that the roughly 120 validation repertoires were generated on the platform also employed for the 720 or so repertoires of the first cohort. The study aimed to test whether signatures of past pathogen exposure could be identified by cataloging public T cell receptors. A separate validation cohort of over a hundred different subjects was used in addition to the roughly 620-subject first cohort. To predict cytomegalovirus infection status, the study combined high-throughput TCR immunosequencing, statistical association of individual TCRs with disease status, and machine learning.

The donors were included in the validation cohort of over a hundred subjects, a group kept apart from the approximately 700-subject first cohort. Overall results and qualifications from the work: All 110 or so repertoires were used to score co-occurrence in the validation cohort in a later analysis, because that analysis had no HLA typing for the cohort. According to the authors, the approach could potentially be generalized to other disease states and immunological phenotypes. Cytomegalovirus status was reported to be diagnosed by the classifier with high specificity and sensitivity in both the original and validation cohorts. Most TCR sequences were seen in very few donors, while some public TCRs were found in many individuals. Of the cluster scores, roughly 95% were above 0 in a later analysis, which found that TCRs clustered in the first cohort also tended to co-occur in the 95 to 150 validation repertoires. In vitro tests confirmed that a few of the cytomegalovirus-associated TCR beta chains recognize cytomegalovirus antigens. The study listed 164 TCR beta chains as associated with cytomegalovirus.

Libraries were constructed by the immunoSEQ multiplex PCR assay. The study's processing was this. A statistical classification framework was built to diagnose cytomegalovirus status from the catalog of TCR beta chain sequences. TCRdb retrieved this table from immuneACCESS and kept in-frame rearrangements only. Not all clones are present; in checked studies, unresolved V genes account for under half, and no reason is known for the remainder. Clone size and the V and J calls come from that table; the DNA yielded D and trimming. The sample includes some 150,000 clones, with roughly 91% observed a single time. Together, the top ten hold 2.5% to 4% of the sample. The CDR3 starts with the cysteine, ends with the phenylalanine, and has 13 residues. Just CDR3 DNA is preserved here, 39 bases in frame from base 1. Sequences SGHTA (CDR1) and FQGTGA (CDR2) are obtained from the germline V gene. Germline trimming amounts to 5 bases on V and 4 bases on J, with 5 as the count of junction bases outside the gene matches.

In this chain, TRBV7-3 is recombined with TRBJ2-7; TRBD1 aligns with 7 central bases. The clonotype was recovered from a woman under 30 in good health and CMV-seropositive. The sample taken for sequencing was PBMCs. The nucleotide sequence reads TGTGCCAGCAGCCCGGGACAGCAATACGAGCAGTACTTC. It encodes CASSPGQQYEQYF.